This entry lists 17 T cell receptor beta chains sequenced from one sample in a study of identical twins. TCRdb reanalysed the 5' RACE reads using MiXCR and keeps one entry per CDR3 protein. Here the sample spans more than 1.5 million distinct CDR3 sequences, about 30% being singletons. Sequenced input: cord blood. These receptors all stem from a newborn girl in good health.

A note on this clonotype: At one of its ends the junction is not consistent with the germline gene, which may arise from a read error. The rearrangement joins TRBV2 to TRBJ1-5; 11 nucleotides match TRBD1. Germline CDR1 reads SNHLY; CDR2 reads FYNNEI. This CDR3 comprises 15 residues. The CDR3 loop is CAGRGDRGLGQPQHF. The CDR3 DNA follows: TGTGCCGGCAGGGGGGACAGGGGGTTAGGCCAGCCCCAGCATTTT.

V and J are TRBV6-6 and TRBJ1-3, with D possibly matching TRBD1 (6 bases). V was shortened by 5 bases and J by 0 bases, with 11 bases between the two germline ends. The CDR3 is 15 amino acids. Germline assignment: CDR1 MNHNY and CDR2 SVGAGI (reference sequence). The CDR3 region is CASSTGSYSGNTIYF. CDR3 DNA sequence: TGTGCCAGCAGTACAGGGTCCTACTCTGGAAACACCATATATTTT.

This clonotype turned up a few times. The J gene is TRBJ2-3, the V gene TRBV4-1, with D possibly TRBD1 on 6 matching bases. The CDR3 totals 14 residues. Germline-derived CDR1 and CDR2 are MGHRA and YSYEKL. V dropped 1 base and J dropped 7 bases, with 12 bases sitting between them. Here the CDR3 DNA reads TGCGCCAGCAGCCAAGTTGGGGACATGCATACGCAGTATTTT. Amino acids: CASSQVGDMHTQYF.

The rearrangement uses TRBV29-1 and TRBJ1-1; D may be TRBD1 (5 bases). The length of the CDR3 is 11 residues. V dropped 4 bases and J dropped 11 bases, with 14 bases sitting between them. Germline assignment: CDR1 SQVTM and CDR2 ANQGSEA. The CDR3 DNA sequence: TGCAGCGTTGTTGGGGACGCTCAGGCTTTCTTT. Amino acids: CSVVGDAQAFF.

The rearrangement joins TRBV29-1 to TRBJ1-1; D possibly corresponds to TRBD1 (5 bases). Germline CDR1 SQVTM, CDR2 ANQGSEA. Trimming left V 5 bases short and J 4 bases short, with 14 bases between. The CDR3 contains 13 residues. The CDR3: CSVTPGGGTEAFF. In DNA, the CDR3 is TGCAGCGTTACCCCCGGGGGGGGCACTGAAGCTTTCTTT.

This clonotype was observed at least ten times. V gene TRBV24-1 combines with J gene TRBJ2-5; D is unclear. CDR1 is KGHDR, CDR2 SFDVKD, per germline. The CDR3 totals 18 residues. Trimming took 3 bases from V and 1 from J, leaving 20 bases between them. The CDR3 nucleotides are TGTGCCACCAGTGATAATGTGGTAGCAGTTCAACCCCAAGAGACCCAGTACTTC. It encodes CATSDNVVAVQPQETQYF.

The J gene is TRBJ2-7, the V gene TRBV20-1, with 12 bases matching TRBD2. CDR3 size: 15 residues. Per the germline V gene, CDR1 is DFQATT and CDR2 is SNEGSKA (reference sequence). Losses at the gene ends were 3 bases for V and 0 bases for J; bases not matched to a gene: 3. The CDR3 nucleotides read TGCAGTGCTAGTTCGACTAGCGGGAGCTCCTACGAGCAGTACTTC. Translating it yields CSASSTSGSSYEQYF.

The genes are TRBV20-1 and TRBJ1-4; D ambiguous. Trimming removed 1 base from V and 11 bases from J, with 8 bases in between. The CDR3 consists of 11 residues. The germline gives CDR1 DFQATT, CDR2 SNEGSKA (reference sequence). Here the CDR3 DNA reads TGCAGTGCTAGAGCCCGGGTTAAACTGTTTTTT. Translation: CSARARVKLFF.

This clonotype was seen only a few times. The V call is TRBV28, the J call TRBJ1-6; the match to TRBD1 covers 10 bases. Germline V CDR1 and CDR2: MDHEN, SYDVKM. V shed 10 bases, J shed 7 bases, and the junction held 13 bases outside the gene matches. The CDR3 loop spans 16 amino acids. The CDR3, as DNA: TGTGCCACTATCCCCGGAGGGACAGGGGTGAATTCACCCCTCCACTTT. Amino acid sequence: CATIPGGTGVNSPLHF. The whole variable domain, filled in from reference TRBV28 and TRBJ1-6, reads DVKVTQSSRYLVKRTGEKVFLECVQDMDHENMFWYRQDPGLGLRLIYFSYDVKMKEKGDIPEGYSVSREKKERFSLILESASTNQTSMYLCATIPGGTGVNSPLHFGNGTRLTVT.

The CDR3 protein is CSAREGVADLYEQYF. The CDR3 DNA sequence: TGCAGTGCTAGAGAAGGGGTAGCGGACCTCTACGAGCAGTACTTC. V gene TRBV20-1 combines with J gene TRBJ2-4; weak D call: TRBD2 (6 bases). Near its end, the DNA agrees better with TRBJ2-7, so the J call may be wrong. Germline V gene sequence: CDR1 DFQATT, CDR2 SNEGSKA (reference sequence). The CDR3 length is 15 residues.

The gene calls are TRBV12-3 or TRBV12-4 and TRBJ2-3; 8 nucleotides agree with TRBD2. The length of the CDR3 is 17 residues. Trimming at V came to 3 bases and at J to 3 bases, leaving 11 bases not matched to a gene. This CDR3 reads CASSFSRREGRTDTQYF. In nucleotides, the CDR3 is TGTGCCAGCAGTTTCAGTCGACGGGAGGGCCGGACAGATACGCAGTATTTT.

The genes are TRBV9 and TRBJ1-5, with D unresolved. V lost 0 bases and J lost 9, with 7 bases in between. Germline V gives CDR1 SGDLS, CDR2 YYNGEE. CDR3 length: 12 residues. The CDR3 spells CASSVGARPQHF. The CDR3 coding sequence is TGTGCCAGCAGCGTAGGCGCTCGGCCCCAGCATTTT.

The chain is built from TRBV20-1 and TRBJ1-5, with D possibly TRBD1 on 6 matching bases. V was trimmed by 0 bases and J by 2 bases, leaving 8 bases between them. The CDR3 covers 14 residues. Germline loops: CDR1 DFQATT, CDR2 SNEGSKA (reference sequence). CDR3 loop: CSAREGAGNQPQHF. Here the CDR3 DNA reads TGCAGTGCTAGAGAGGGGGCGGGCAATCAGCCCCAGCATTTT.

V usage is TRBV4-2 and J usage is TRBJ2-5; possibly TRBD1 for D (7 bases). From germline, CDR1 is LGHNA and CDR2 YNFKEQ. CDR3 length: 15 residues. V was trimmed by 7 bases and J by 3 bases, leaving 18 bases between them. CDR3 in DNA: TGTGCCAGCAAACGGACAGGAGGGCCCGAAGAGACCCAGTACTTC. It codes for CASKRTGGPEETQYF.

The rearrangement uses TRBV10-3 and TRBJ1-5, with D hard to call. CDR3 length equals 13 residues. The germline gives CDR1 ENHRY, CDR2 SYGVKD. Between the trimmed V and J ends, which lost 6 bases and 0 bases, there was a span of 6 bases. This CDR3 reads CAISGNSNQPQHF. The CDR3 DNA is TGTGCCATCAGCGGGAATAGCAATCAGCCCCAGCATTTT.

This clonotype was counted between two and nine times. As DNA, the CDR3 is TGCAGTGCCCTACCGTTTAATTCACCCCTCCACTTT. Translating gives CSALPFNSPLHF. The chain employs TRBV20-1 and TRBJ1-6; unclear D gene. This CDR3 has 12 amino acids. CDR1 is DFQATT, CDR2 SNEGSKA, per germline (reference sequence). V gave up 6 bases and J gave up 6 bases, with 9 bases separating them.

This sequence joins TRBV2 and TRBJ1-5; D possibly corresponds to TRBD1 (5 bases). Germline lookup yields CDR1 SNHLY and CDR2 FYNNEI. The CDR3 covers 15 residues. Trimming pared 5 bases from V and 1 base from J, leaving 12 bases between. CDR3 sequence (DNA): TGTGCCAGCAGTAGGCGGGGGTTAAGCAATCAGCCCCAGCATTTT. Its protein product is CASSRRGLSNQPQHF.